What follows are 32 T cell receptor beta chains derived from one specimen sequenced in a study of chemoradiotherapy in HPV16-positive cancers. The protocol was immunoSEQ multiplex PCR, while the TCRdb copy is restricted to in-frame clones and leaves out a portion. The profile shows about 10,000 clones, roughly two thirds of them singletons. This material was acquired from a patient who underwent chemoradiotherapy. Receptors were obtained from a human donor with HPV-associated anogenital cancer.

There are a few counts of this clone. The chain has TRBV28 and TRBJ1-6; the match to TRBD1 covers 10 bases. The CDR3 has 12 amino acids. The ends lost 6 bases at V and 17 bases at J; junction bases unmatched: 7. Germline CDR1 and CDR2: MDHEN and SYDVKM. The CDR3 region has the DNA TGTGCCAGCAGCCAAGTCGGACAGGGGGTCCACTTT. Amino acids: CASSQVGQGVHF.

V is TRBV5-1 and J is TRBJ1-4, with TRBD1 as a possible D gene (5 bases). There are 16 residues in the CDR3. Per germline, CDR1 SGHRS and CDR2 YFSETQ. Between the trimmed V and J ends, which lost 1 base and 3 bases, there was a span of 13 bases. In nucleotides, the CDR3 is TGCGCCAGCAGCTTGTCTGGCGTGGGGGCTAATGAAAAACTGTTTTTT. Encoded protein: CASSLSGVGANEKLFF.

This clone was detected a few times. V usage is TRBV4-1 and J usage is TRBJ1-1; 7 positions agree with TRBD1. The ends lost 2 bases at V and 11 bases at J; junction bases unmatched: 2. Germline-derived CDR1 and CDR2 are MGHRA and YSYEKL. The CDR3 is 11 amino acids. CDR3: CASSQTGEAFF. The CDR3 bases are TGCGCCAGCAGCCAAACAGGGGAGGCTTTCTTT.

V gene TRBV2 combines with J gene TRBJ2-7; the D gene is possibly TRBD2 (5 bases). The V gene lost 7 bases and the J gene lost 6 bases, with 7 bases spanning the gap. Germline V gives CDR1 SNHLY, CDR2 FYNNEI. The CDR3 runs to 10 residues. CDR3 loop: CASKEAEQYF. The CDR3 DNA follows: TGTGCCAGCAAGGAGGCCGAGCAGTACTTC.

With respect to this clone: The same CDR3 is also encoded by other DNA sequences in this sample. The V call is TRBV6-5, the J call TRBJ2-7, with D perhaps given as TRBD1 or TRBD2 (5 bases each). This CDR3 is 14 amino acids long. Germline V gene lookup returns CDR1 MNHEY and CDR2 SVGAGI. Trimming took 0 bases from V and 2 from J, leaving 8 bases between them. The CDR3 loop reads CASSYSEGTYEQYF. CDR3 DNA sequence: TGTGCCAGCAGTTACTCCGAGGGGACCTACGAGCAGTACTTC.

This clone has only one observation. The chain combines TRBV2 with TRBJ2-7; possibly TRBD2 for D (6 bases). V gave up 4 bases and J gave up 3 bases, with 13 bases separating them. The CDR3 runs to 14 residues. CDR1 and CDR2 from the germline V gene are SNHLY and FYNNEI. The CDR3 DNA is TGTGCCAGCAGTGGGGGACTTTCCCACTACGAGCAGTACTTC. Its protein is CASSGGLSHYEQYF.

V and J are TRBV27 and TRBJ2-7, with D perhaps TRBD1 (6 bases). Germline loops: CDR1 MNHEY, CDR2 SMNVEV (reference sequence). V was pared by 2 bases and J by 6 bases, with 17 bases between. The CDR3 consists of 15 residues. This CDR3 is CASSLRKETGGEQYF. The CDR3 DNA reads TGTGCCAGCAGTTTACGAAAAGAGACAGGAGGCGAGCAGTACTTC.

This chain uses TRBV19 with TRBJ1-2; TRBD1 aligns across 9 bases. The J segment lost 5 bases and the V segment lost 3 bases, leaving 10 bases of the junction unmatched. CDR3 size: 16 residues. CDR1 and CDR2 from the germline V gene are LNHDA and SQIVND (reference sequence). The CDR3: CASSILLGQGSYGYTF. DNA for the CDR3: TGTGCCAGTAGTATCCTCTTGGGACAGGGTTCTTATGGCTACACCTTC.

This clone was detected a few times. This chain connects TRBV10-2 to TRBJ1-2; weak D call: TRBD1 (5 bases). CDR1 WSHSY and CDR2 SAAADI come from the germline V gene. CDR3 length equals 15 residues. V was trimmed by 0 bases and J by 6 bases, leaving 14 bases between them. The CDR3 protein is CASSESRGQGDGYTF. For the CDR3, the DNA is TGCGCCAGCAGTGAGTCACGCGGGCAGGGAGATGGCTACACCTTC.

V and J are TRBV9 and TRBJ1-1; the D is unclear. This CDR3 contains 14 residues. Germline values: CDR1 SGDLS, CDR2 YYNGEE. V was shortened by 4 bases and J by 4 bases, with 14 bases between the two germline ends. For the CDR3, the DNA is TGTGCCAGCAGCCCCCGCCCGGCTGGCACTGAAGCTTTCTTT. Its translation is CASSPRPAGTEAFF.

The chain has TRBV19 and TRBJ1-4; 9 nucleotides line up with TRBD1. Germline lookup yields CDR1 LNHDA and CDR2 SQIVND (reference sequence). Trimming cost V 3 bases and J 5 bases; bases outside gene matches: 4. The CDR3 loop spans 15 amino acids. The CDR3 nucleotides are TGTGCCAGTAGTATCTTGGGACAGGGAAATGAAAAACTGTTTTTT. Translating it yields CASSILGQGNEKLFF.

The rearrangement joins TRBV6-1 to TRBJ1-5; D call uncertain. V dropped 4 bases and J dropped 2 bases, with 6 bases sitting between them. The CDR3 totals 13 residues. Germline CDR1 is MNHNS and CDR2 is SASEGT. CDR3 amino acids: CASSAGGNQPQHF. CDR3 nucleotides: TGTGCCAGCAGTGCGGGCGGCAATCAGCCCCAGCATTTT.

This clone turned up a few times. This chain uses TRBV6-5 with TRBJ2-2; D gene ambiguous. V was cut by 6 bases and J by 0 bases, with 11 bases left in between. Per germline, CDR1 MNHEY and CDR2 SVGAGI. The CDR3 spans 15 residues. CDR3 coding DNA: TGTGCCAGCAGCAGAGAGATCGCGAACACCGGGGAGCTGTTTTTT. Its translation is CASSREIANTGELFF.

CDR3 protein: CASISELAGIGEQYF. CDR3 bases: TGTGCCAGCATAAGTGAGTTGGCAGGGATAGGCGAGCAGTACTTC. The V and J genes are TRBV6-1 and TRBJ2-7; tentatively, D is TRBD1 (5 bases). The CDR3 sequence is 15 residues long. Between the trimmed V and J ends, which lost 7 bases and 6 bases, there was a span of 22 bases. Germline CDR1 is MNHNS and CDR2 is SASEGT.

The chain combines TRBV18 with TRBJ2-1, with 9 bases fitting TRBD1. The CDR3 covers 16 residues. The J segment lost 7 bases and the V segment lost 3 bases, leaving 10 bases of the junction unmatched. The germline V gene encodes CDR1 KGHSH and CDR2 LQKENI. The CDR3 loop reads CASSPRTGQGLNEQFF. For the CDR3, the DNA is TGTGCCAGCTCACCCCGGACAGGACAGGGGTTAAATGAGCAGTTCTTC.

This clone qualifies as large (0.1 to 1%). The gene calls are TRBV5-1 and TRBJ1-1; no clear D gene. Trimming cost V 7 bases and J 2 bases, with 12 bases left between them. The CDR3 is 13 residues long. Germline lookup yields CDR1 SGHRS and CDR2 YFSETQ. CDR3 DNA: TGCGCCAGCCATTTGACGGTTAACACTGAAGCTTTCTTT. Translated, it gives CASHLTVNTEAFF. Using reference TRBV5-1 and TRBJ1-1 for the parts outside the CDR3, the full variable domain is KAGVTQTPRYLIKTRGQQVTLSCSPISGHRSVSWYQQTPGQGLQFLFEYFSETQRNKGNFPGRFSGRQFSNSRSEMNVSTLELGDSALYLCASHLTVNTEAFFGQGTRLTVV.

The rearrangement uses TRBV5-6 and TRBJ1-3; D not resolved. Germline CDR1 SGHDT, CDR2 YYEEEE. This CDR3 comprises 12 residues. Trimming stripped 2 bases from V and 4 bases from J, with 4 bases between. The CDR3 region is CASSLYGNTIYF. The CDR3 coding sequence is TGTGCCAGCAGCTTATACGGAAACACCATATATTTT. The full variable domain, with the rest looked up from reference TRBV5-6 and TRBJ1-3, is DAGVTQSPTHLIKTRGQQVTLRCSPKSGHDTVSWYQQALGQGPQFIFQYYEEEERQRGNFPDRFSGHQFPNYSSELNVNALLLGDSALYLCASSLYGNTIYFGEGSWLTVV.

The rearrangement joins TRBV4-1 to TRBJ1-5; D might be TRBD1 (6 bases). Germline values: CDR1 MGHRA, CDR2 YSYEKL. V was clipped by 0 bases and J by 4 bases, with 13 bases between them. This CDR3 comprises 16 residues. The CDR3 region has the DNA TGCGCCAGCAGCCAAGAACGAAGTCAGGGGAATCAGCCCCAGCATTTT. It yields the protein CASSQERSQGNQPQHF.

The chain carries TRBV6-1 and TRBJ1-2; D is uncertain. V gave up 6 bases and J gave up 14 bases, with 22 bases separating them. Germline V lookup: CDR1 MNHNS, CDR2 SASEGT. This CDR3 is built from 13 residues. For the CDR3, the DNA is TGTGCCAGCAGAACAGAGACCTATGGACTGCTTACCTTC. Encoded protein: CASRTETYGLLTF.

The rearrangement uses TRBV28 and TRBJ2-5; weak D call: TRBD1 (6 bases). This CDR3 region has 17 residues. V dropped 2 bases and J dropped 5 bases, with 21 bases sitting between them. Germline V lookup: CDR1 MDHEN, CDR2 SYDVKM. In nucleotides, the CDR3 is TGTGCCAGCAGTTTAGGGACCGCCGACAGGACGTGGGAGACCCAGTACTTC. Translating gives CASSLGTADRTWETQYF.

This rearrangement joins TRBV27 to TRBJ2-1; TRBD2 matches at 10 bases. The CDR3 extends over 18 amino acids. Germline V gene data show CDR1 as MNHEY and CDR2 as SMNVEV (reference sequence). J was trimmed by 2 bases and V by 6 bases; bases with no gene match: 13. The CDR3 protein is CASSLNYLAGAPYNEQFF. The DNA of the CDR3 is TGTGCCAGCAGCTTAAACTACCTAGCGGGGGCCCCCTACAATGAGCAGTTCTTC.

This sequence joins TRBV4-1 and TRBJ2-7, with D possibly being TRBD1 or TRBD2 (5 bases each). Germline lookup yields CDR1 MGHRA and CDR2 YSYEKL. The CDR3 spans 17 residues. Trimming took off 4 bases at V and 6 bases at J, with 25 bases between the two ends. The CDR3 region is CASSLRSRGGPPSEQYF. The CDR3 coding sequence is TGCGCCAGCAGCCTCCGGAGTCGGGGCGGCCCTCCGTCCGAGCAGTACTTC.

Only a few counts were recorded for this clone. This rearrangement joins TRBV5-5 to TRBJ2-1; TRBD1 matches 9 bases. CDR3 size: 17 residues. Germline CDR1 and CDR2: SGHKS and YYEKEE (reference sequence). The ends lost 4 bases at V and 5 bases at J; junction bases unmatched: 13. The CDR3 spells CASSHRPGTGNDNEQFF. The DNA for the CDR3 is TGTGCCAGCAGCCACCGTCCGGGGACAGGGAATGACAATGAGCAGTTCTTC.

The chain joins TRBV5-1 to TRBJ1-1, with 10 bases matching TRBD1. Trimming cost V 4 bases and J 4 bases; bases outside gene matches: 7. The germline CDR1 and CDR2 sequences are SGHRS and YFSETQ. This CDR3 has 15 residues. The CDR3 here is CASSRQGAVGTEAFF. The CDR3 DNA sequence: TGCGCCAGCAGCCGACAGGGGGCGGTGGGCACTGAAGCTTTCTTT.

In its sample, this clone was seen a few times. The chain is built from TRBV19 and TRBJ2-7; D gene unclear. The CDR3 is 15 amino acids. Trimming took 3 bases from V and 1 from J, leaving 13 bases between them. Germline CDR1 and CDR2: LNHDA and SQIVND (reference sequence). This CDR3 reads CASSIMSGPSYEQYF. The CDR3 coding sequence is TGTGCCAGTAGTATTATGTCAGGCCCTTCCTACGAGCAGTACTTC.

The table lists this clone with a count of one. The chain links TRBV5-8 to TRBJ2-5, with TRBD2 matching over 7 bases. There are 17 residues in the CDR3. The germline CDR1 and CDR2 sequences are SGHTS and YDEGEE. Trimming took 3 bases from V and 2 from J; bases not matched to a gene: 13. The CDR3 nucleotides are TGTGCCAGCAGCTCCCTCTCCTGGGGGGGGACGCAAGAGACCCAGTACTTC. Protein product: CASSSLSWGGTQETQYF.

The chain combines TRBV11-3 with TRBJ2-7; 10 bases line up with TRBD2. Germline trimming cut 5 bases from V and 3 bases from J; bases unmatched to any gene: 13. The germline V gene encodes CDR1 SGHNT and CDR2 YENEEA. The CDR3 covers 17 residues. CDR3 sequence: CASSPEVPGLAVYEQYF. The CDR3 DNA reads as TGTGCCAGCAGCCCCGAGGTTCCAGGACTAGCGGTCTACGAGCAGTACTTC.

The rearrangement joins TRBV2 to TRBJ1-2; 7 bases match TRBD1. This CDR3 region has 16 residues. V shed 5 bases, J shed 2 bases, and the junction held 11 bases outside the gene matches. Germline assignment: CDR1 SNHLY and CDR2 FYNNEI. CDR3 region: CASSYKSGQPNYGYTF. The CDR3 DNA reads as TGTGCCAGCAGTTATAAATCGGGACAGCCGAACTATGGCTACACCTTC.

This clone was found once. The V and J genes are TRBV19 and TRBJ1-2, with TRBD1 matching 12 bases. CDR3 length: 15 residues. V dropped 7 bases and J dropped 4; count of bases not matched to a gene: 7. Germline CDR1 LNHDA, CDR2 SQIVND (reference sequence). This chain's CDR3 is CASTASGQGAYGYTF. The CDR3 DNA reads TGTGCCAGTACCGCTTCGGGACAGGGGGCCTATGGCTACACCTTC.

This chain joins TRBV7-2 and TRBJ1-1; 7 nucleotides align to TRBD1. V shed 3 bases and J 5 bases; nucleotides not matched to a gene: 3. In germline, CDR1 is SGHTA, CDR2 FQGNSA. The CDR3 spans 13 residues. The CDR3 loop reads CASSFQGGTEAFF. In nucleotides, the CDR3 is TGTGCCAGCAGCTTCCAGGGGGGGACTGAAGCTTTCTTT.

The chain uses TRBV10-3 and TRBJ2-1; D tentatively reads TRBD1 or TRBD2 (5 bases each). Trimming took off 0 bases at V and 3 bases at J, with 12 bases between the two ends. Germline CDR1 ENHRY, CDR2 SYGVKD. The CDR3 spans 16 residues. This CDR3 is CAISESAGANYNEQFF. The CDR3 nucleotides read TGTGCCATCAGTGAGTCCGCCGGGGCGAACTACAATGAGCAGTTCTTC.

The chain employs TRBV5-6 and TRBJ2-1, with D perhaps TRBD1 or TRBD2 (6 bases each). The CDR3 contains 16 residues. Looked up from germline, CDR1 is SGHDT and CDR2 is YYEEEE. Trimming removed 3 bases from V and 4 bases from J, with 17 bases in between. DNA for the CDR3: TGTGCCAGCAGCTGGACTACTGGAGGGGGATACAATGAGCAGTTCTTC. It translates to CASSWTTGGGYNEQFF.